The 21 T cell receptor beta chains in this list originate from one sample, sequenced in a study of blood T cell repertoires in COVID-19. Assay used: immunoSEQ multiplex PCR; TCRdb lists only in-frame clones, some missing. The data contain approximately 20,000 clones, roughly 84% of them seen just once; the ten biggest clones take up less than 35%. Input material: peripheral blood. These receptors originate from a human donor with active COVID-19. The donor label of this sample is uncertain.

CDR3 coding DNA: TGTGCCAGTAACTCAGGCGGGGGGAGCTCCTACAATGAGCAGTTCTTC. Translated, it gives CASNSGGGSSYNEQFF. The chain combines TRBV19 with TRBJ2-1, with 8 bases fitting TRBD2. The CDR3 has 16 residues. CDR1 and CDR2 from the germline V gene are LNHDA and SQIVND (reference sequence). V trimming: 7 bases; J trimming: 0 bases; junction bases outside the gene matches: 8.

This clone has only a few counts. This sequence joins TRBV5-1 and TRBJ2-1, with 9 bases that match TRBD1. Trimming took 2 bases from V and 5 from J; bases not matched to a gene: 8. Germline assignment: CDR1 SGHRS and CDR2 YFSETQ. CDR3 length: 16 residues. The CDR3 region is CASSFFLGQGNNEQFF. The DNA for the CDR3 is TGCGCCAGCAGCTTTTTTCTGGGACAGGGTAACAATGAGCAGTTCTTC.

The chain joins TRBV3-1 (or the pseudogene TRBV3-2) to TRBJ1-6; the D gene is possibly TRBD1 (5 bases). The CDR3 spans 13 residues. Germline V lookup: CDR1 LGHDT, CDR2 YNNKEL (reference sequence). The ends were cut back, 1 base at V and 9 bases at J, with 7 bases in the middle. The chain's CDR3 is CASSQGQGSPLHF. Here the CDR3 DNA reads TGTGCCAGCAGCCAAGGTCAGGGTTCACCCCTCCACTTT.

Sample share makes this clone medium-sized. J is TRBJ2-1 and V is TRBV10-3; TRBD2 matches 7 bases. V gave up 1 base and J gave up 8 bases; unmatched junction bases: 8. Germline V CDR1 and CDR2: ENHRY, SYGVKD. This CDR3 region has 15 residues. The DNA for the CDR3 is TGTGCCATCAGTGAGTGGACTAGTACCTCCCATGAGCAGTTCTTC. It is translated as CAISEWTSTSHEQFF.

This clone was recorded only once. V and J are TRBV5-1 and TRBJ2-7; D is possibly TRBD1 (5 bases). V lost 0 bases to trimming and J lost 5 bases, with 12 bases between them. The CDR3 covers 14 residues. CDR1 and CDR2 from the germline V gene are SGHRS and YFSETQ. CDR3 bases: TGCGCCAGCAGCTTGGCCTGGGGCCGGGACGAGCAGTACTTC. It is translated as CASSLAWGRDEQYF.

The chain uses TRBV7-9 and TRBJ2-7; TRBD2 aligns across 7 bases. V shed 0 bases, J shed 5 bases, and the junction held 10 bases outside the gene matches. The germline gives CDR1 SEHNR, CDR2 FQNEAQ (reference sequence). CDR3 size: 16 residues. The CDR3 loop reads CASSLAITLALNEQYF. DNA for the CDR3: TGTGCCAGCAGCTTAGCCATAACACTAGCGTTAAACGAGCAGTACTTC.

V is TRBV5-1 and J is TRBJ1-2, with 9 bases fitting TRBD1. Germline CDR1 SGHRS, CDR2 YFSETQ. The junction had 9 bases not matched to a gene; V was cut back by 0 bases and J by 6 bases. The length of the CDR3 is 16 residues. CDR3 DNA: TGCGCCAGCAGCTTGGATTCGACAGGGGGACGCAATGGCTACACCTTC. As protein: CASSLDSTGGRNGYTF.

J is TRBJ1-1 and V is TRBV18; 8 positions agree with TRBD1. Germline V gene lookup returns CDR1 KGHSH and CDR2 LQKENI. V was clipped by 5 bases and J by 4 bases; unmatched bases: 3. CDR3 length equals 13 residues. In nucleotides, the CDR3 is TGTGCCAGCTCAGGGCAGGGGGCCACTGAAGCTTTCTTT. Residues: CASSGQGATEAFF.

V is TRBV6-6 and J is TRBJ2-7, with 9 bases that match TRBD2. This CDR3 spans 14 amino acids. Germline V lookup: CDR1 MNHNY, CDR2 SVGAGI (reference sequence). J gave up 3 bases and V 6 bases, and 6 bases lay outside the gene matches. CDR3 sequence (DNA): TGTGCCAGCAGCCGAGGACTAGCGAACTACGAGCAGTACTTC. Translated: CASSRGLANYEQYF.

The rearrangement joins TRBV4-1 to TRBJ2-3; 12 nucleotides match TRBD2. V lost 0 bases to trimming and J lost 3 bases; unmatched junction nucleotides: 10. The CDR3 totals 19 residues. The germline CDR1 and CDR2 sequences are MGHRA and YSYEKL. The CDR3 protein is CASSQEGASGRAFTDTQYF. The CDR3 DNA reads TGCGCCAGCAGCCAAGAAGGGGCTAGCGGGAGGGCGTTTACAGATACGCAGTATTTT.

CDR3 amino acids: CASSLEAGGYTDTQYF. CDR3 DNA: TGTGCCAGCAGCTTAGAGGCGGGGGGATACACAGATACGCAGTATTTT. This sequence joins TRBV7-9 and TRBJ2-3, with 8 bases matching TRBD2. This CDR3 is 16 amino acids long. Trimming cost V 1 base and J 2 bases; bases outside gene matches: 5. Germline CDR1 and CDR2: SEHNR and FQNEAQ (reference sequence).

This chain joins TRBV28 and TRBJ2-7; 14 bases align to TRBD2. The CDR3 contains 18 residues. V lost 5 bases to trimming and J lost 3 bases; unmatched junction nucleotides: 12. Per the germline V gene, CDR1 is MDHEN and CDR2 is SYDVKM. DNA of the CDR3: TGTGCCAGCAGTCCCTTTCCGGGACTAGCGGGAGTTTACTACGAGCAGTACTTC. Translation: CASSPFPGLAGVYYEQYF.

This CDR3 reads CASSNRGKGSPLHF. The CDR3 nucleotides are TGTGCCAGCAGCAACAGGGGGAAGGGTTCACCCCTCCACTTT. The genes are TRBV21-1 and TRBJ1-6; no check of the table's D call, TRBD1, against the DNA was made. TRBV21-1 is flagged as a pseudogene. The CDR3 runs to 14 residues.

The chain combines TRBV9 with TRBJ2-1, with D unclear. V was pared by 3 bases and J by 0 bases, with 10 bases between. The germline V gene encodes CDR1 SGDLS and CDR2 YYNGEE. The CDR3 spans 15 residues. The CDR3 DNA follows: TGTGCCAGCAGCGGAACACCCAGCTCCTACAATGAGCAGTTCTTC. This translates into CASSGTPSSYNEQFF.

The chain employs TRBV12-3 or TRBV12-4 and TRBJ1-1, with TRBD1 as a possible D gene (6 bases). The CDR3 length is 12 residues. V lost 6 bases, J lost 6 bases, and 11 bases lay in between. The DNA for the CDR3 is TGTGCCAGCAGCCCCAACAGGGCTGAAGCTTTCTTT. It codes for CASSPNRAEAFF.

V is TRBV19 and J is TRBJ1-6; no clear D. Trimming shortened V by 4 bases and J by 8 bases, and 9 bases separated the two germline ends. CDR1 and CDR2 from the germline V gene are LNHDA and SQIVND (reference sequence). CDR3 size: 13 residues. This CDR3 is CASSTLADSPLHF. DNA of the CDR3: TGTGCCAGTAGTACCCTGGCCGATTCACCCCTCCACTTT.

The chain links TRBV2 to TRBJ2-7, with 8 positions matching TRBD1. There are 12 residues in the CDR3. Germline CDR1 is SNHLY and CDR2 is FYNNEI. Trimming took 6 bases from V and 5 from J; bases not matched to a gene: 3. In nucleotides, the CDR3 is TGTGCCAGCAGCCAGACAGGGGACGAGCAGTACTTC. This gives the protein CASSQTGDEQYF.

The chain uses TRBV7-2 and TRBJ1-4; D remains ambiguous. The CDR3 loop spans 13 amino acids. Germline V lookup: CDR1 SGHTA, CDR2 FQGNSA. V lost 1 base, J lost 6 bases, and 6 bases lay in between. The CDR3 DNA reads as TGTGCCAGCAGCTTAGGGACTCATGAAAAACTGTTTTTT. This codes for CASSLGTHEKLFF.

This chain connects TRBV7-2 to TRBJ1-6; a weak D match, TRBD1 (5 bases). Germline values: CDR1 SGHTA, CDR2 FQGNSA. V was clipped by 5 bases and J by 14 bases, with 19 bases between them. CDR3 length: 14 amino acids. CDR3 sequence: CASSPDWVGGALHF. In DNA form, the CDR3 reads TGTGCCAGCAGCCCGGACTGGGTTGGGGGGGCCCTCCACTTT.

The chain joins TRBV5-1 to TRBJ1-3; D is ambiguous. This CDR3 is built from 16 residues. Germline loops: CDR1 SGHRS, CDR2 YFSETQ. V dropped 4 bases and J dropped 0 bases, with 14 bases sitting between them. The CDR3 region is CASSPKQFLSGNTIYF. In DNA form, the CDR3 reads TGCGCCAGCAGCCCCAAACAATTTCTCTCTGGAAACACCATATATTTT. Variable domain in full (rest from reference TRBV5-1 and TRBJ1-3): KAGVTQTPRYLIKTRGQQVTLSCSPISGHRSVSWYQQTPGQGLQFLFEYFSETQRNKGNFPGRFSGRQFSNSRSEMNVSTLELGDSALYLCASSPKQFLSGNTIYFGEGSWLTVV.

This clone was seen more than once but under ten times. The V gene is TRBV14, the J gene TRBJ2-2, with 9 bases fitting TRBD2. Trimming at V came to 0 bases and at J to 5 bases, leaving 7 bases not matched to a gene. The CDR3 length is 17 residues. CDR1 SGHDN and CDR2 FVKESK come from the germline V gene. CDR3 loop: CASSQEKIAGVTGELFF. In nucleotides, the CDR3 is TGTGCCAGCAGCCAAGAGAAAATAGCGGGGGTAACCGGGGAGCTGTTTTTT. Full variable domain (remainder filled in from reference TRBV14 and TRBJ2-2): EAGVTQFPSHSVIEKGQTVTLRCDPISGHDNLYWYRRVMGKEIKFLLHFVKESKQDESGMPNNRFLAERTGGTYSTLKVQPAELEDSGVYFCASSQEKIAGVTGELFFGEGSRLTVL.